Listed here is a single T cell receptor beta chain. This entry is derived from a study of cytomegalovirus exposure and HLA in healthy donors. Study summary: Among around 400 genotyped donors, around 80% fell in the Caucasian-associated ancestry cluster.

Germline V gene sequence: CDR1 LNHNV, CDR2 YYDKDF (reference sequence). The length of the CDR3 is 16 residues. The V gene end was trimmed by 3 bases and the J gene end by 6 bases; junction bases not matched to a gene: 10. In the PCR, 60 Vbeta and 13 Jbeta primers were used. This table comes from immunoSEQ multiplex PCR, and its TCRdb copy is limited to in-frame clones, with some not included. Of about 170,000 clones in the sample, 85% were seen once. Sequencing used PBMCs. The TCR was taken from a boy aged 2-15 years in good health and CMV-seronegative. This chain connects TRBV15 to TRBJ2-2, with 7 bases fitting TRBD2. In DNA form, the CDR3 reads TGTGCCACCAGCAGTGGAAATAGACGGGGGGCCGGGGAGCTGTTTTTT. This translates into CATSSGNRRGAGELFF.